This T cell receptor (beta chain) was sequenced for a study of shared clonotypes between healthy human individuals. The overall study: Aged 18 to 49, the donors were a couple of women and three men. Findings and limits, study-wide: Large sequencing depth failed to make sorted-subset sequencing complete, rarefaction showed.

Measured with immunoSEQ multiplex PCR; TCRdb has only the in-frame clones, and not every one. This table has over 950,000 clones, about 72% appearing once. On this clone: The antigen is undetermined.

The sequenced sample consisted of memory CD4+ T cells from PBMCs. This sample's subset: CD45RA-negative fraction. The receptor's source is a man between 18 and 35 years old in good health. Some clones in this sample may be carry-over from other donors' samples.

CDR3 coding DNA: TGTGCCAGCAGGGGAGGGCCCCTTAACTATGGCTACACCTTC. This translates into CASRGGPLNYGYTF. The rearrangement joins TRBV5-4 to TRBJ1-2; D not resolved. Germline assignment: CDR1 SGHNT and CDR2 YYREEE (reference sequence). The CDR3 is 14 residues long. The ends were cut back, 5 bases at V and 1 base at J, with 12 bases in the middle.